Shown below are 13 T cell receptor beta chains from a single sample sequenced in a study of neurological immune-mediated disorders. In TCRdb, the 5' RACE reads were re-called with MiXCR into one record per CDR3 protein. In the table there are fewer than 85,000 distinct CDR3 sequences, about 4% of which are singletons. This sample's time point: longitudinal time-point 3. The sample consisted of PBMCs. These receptors all come from an older woman with multiple sclerosis.

The sample holds many counts of this clonotype. The rearrangement links TRBV7-8 to TRBJ1-4; the D gene is possibly TRBD1 (5 bases). The germline V and J ends were trimmed by 5 bases and 7 bases, with 17 bases remaining between them. CDR1 and CDR2 from the germline V gene are SGHVS and FQNEAQ. This CDR3 has 15 amino acids. CDR3 DNA: TGTGCCAGCAGCCCCGCAGTAGGGGCAGGTGAAAAACTGTTTTTT. It is translated as CASSPAVGAGEKLFF.

This clonotype was seen repeatedly, ten times or more. The chain carries TRBV5-1 and TRBJ2-5, with D possibly being TRBD1 (6 bases). The CDR3 covers 13 residues. The ends were cut back, 3 bases at V and 3 bases at J, with 9 bases in the middle. Germline CDR1 and CDR2: SGHRS and YFSETQ. The CDR3 is CASSSYREETQYF. The CDR3 DNA sequence: TGCGCCAGCAGCTCATACAGGGAAGAGACCCAGTACTTC.

This clonotype came up many times. J is TRBJ2-3 and V is TRBV24-1; 9 bases agree with TRBD1. V gave up 4 bases and J gave up 4 bases; unmatched junction bases: 8. CDR1 is KGHDR, CDR2 SFDVKD, per germline. This CDR3 contains 16 residues. The CDR3 region has the DNA TGTGCCACCAGTGACCCAGGTACAGGGGGCGCAGATACGCAGTATTTT. Translated, it gives CATSDPGTGGADTQYF.

V usage is TRBV5-6 and J usage is TRBJ2-7; 7 nucleotides agree with TRBD1. The CDR3 has 16 residues. Losses at the gene ends were 6 bases for V and 0 bases for J; bases not matched to a gene: 12. The germline V gene encodes CDR1 SGHDT and CDR2 YYEEEE. For the CDR3, the DNA is TGTGCCAGCAAAAGGGCCGGGACAGCTCGCTCCTACGAGCAGTACTTC. Protein product: CASKRAGTARSYEQYF.

This clonotype was detected many times. The V call is TRBV10-2, the J call TRBJ1-1, with D perhaps TRBD1 (6 bases). The CDR3 runs 14 residues. Germline loops: CDR1 WSHSY, CDR2 SAAADI. V shed 4 bases and J shed 1 base, with 10 bases lying between them. Here the CDR3 reads CASSGAGENTEAFF. The DNA of the CDR3 is TGCGCCAGCAGTGGTGCAGGGGAGAACACTGAAGCTTTCTTT.

On this clonotype: A much larger clone differs from this one at a single base, so this may be a read error. The chain carries TRBV20-1 and TRBJ2-7; D might be TRBD1 or TRBD2, each matching 5 bases. Germline CDR1 reads DFQATT; CDR2 reads SNEGSKA (reference sequence). V lost 4 bases, J lost 8 bases, and 12 bases lay in between. The CDR3 is made up of 11 amino acids. CDR3: CSATGSGKQYF. Written as DNA, the CDR3 is TGCAGTGCTACAGGGAGCGGCAAGCAGTACTTC.

This clonotype appeared many times. This rearrangement joins TRBV20-1 to TRBJ1-2, with TRBD1 matching 7 bases. V lost 6 bases, J lost 4 bases, and 17 bases stayed unmatched. Looked up from germline, CDR1 is DFQATT and CDR2 is SNEGSKA (reference sequence). This CDR3 region has 16 residues. CDR3 sequence: CSATPQGTAKSYGYTF. In DNA, the CDR3 is TGCAGTGCGACGCCACAGGGGACAGCTAAATCCTATGGCTACACCTTC.

This clonotype was detected many times. This chain connects TRBV13 to TRBJ1-2, with D unresolved. This CDR3 has 13 amino acids. Trimming removed 1 base from V and 5 bases from J, with 8 bases in between. Germline values: CDR1 PRHDT, CDR2 FYEKMQ (reference sequence). The CDR3 nucleotides are TGTGCCAGCAGCTTAGAAGGAGCATATGGCTACACCTTC. It yields the protein CASSLEGAYGYTF.

The table lists this clonotype with many counts. The rearrangement links TRBV5-1 to TRBJ1-2; 8 nucleotides agree with TRBD1. The germline CDR1 and CDR2 sequences are SGHRS and YFSETQ. V was clipped by 0 bases and J by 8 bases; unmatched bases: 15. The CDR3 runs 17 residues. The CDR3 bases are TGCGCCAGCAGCTTGGGTGGTGCAGGGGGCGTTTCGGGAGGCTACACCTTC. It codes for CASSLGGAGGVSGGYTF.

This clonotype has more than one count but fewer than ten. J is TRBJ2-5 and V is TRBV20-1; weak D call: TRBD2 (5 bases). The V gene's germline CDR1 is DFQATT and CDR2 SNEGSKA (reference sequence). The CDR3 runs to 15 residues. V lost 1 base and J 3 bases, leaving 15 bases between the germline ends. The CDR3 loop is CSARGSRGSEETQYF. The CDR3, as DNA: TGCAGTGCTAGAGGGTCACGAGGGTCTGAAGAGACCCAGTACTTC.

This clonotype came up many times. DNA of the CDR3: TGTGCCAGCAGCTTAGTGGTCCAGCGCACAGATACGCAGTATTTT. Its protein is CASSLVVQRTDTQYF. The V gene is TRBV7-2, the J gene TRBJ2-3, with unresolved D. Germline V lookup: CDR1 SGHTA, CDR2 FQGNSA. V lost 1 base, J lost 1 base, and 9 bases lay in between. This CDR3 spans 15 amino acids.

The sample holds many counts of this clonotype. The genes are TRBV29-1 and TRBJ2-1; TRBD1 might be the D (6 bases). V was trimmed by 5 bases and J by 8 bases, leaving 13 bases between them. Per germline, CDR1 SQVTM and CDR2 ANQGSEA. This CDR3 contains 12 residues. In DNA, the CDR3 is TGCAGCGTTCACAGGGCTAGGGATGAGCAGTTCTTC. Translated: CSVHRARDEQFF.

This clonotype was counted many times. The rearrangement links TRBV7-2 to TRBJ2-7; D unclear. Germline lookup yields CDR1 SGHTA and CDR2 FQGNSA. The CDR3 runs to 13 residues. Trimming cost V 0 bases and J 3 bases, with 6 bases left between them. This CDR3 is CASSLARYYEQYF. DNA of the CDR3: TGTGCCAGCAGCTTAGCCAGATACTACGAGCAGTACTTC.